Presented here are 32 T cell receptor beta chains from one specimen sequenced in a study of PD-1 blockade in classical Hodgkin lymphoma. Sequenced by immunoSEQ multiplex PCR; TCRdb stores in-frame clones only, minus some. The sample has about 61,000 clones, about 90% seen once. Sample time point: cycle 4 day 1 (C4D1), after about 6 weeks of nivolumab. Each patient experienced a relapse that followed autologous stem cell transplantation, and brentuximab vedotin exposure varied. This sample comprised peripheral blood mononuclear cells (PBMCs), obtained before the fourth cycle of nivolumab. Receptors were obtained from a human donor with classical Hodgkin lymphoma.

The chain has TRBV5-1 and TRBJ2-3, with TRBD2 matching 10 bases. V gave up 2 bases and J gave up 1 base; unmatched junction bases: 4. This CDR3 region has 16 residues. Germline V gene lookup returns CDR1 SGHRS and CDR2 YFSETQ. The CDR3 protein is CASSFQTSGGTDTQYF. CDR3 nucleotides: TGCGCCAGCAGCTTCCAAACTAGCGGGGGCACAGATACGCAGTATTTT.

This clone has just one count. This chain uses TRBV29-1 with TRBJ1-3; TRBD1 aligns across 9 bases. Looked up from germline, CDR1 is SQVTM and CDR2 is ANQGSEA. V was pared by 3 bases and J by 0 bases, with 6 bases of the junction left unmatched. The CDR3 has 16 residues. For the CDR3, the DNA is TGCAGCGTTGAGACAGGGGGGCGAAGCTCTGGAAACACCATATATTTT. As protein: CSVETGGRSSGNTIYF.

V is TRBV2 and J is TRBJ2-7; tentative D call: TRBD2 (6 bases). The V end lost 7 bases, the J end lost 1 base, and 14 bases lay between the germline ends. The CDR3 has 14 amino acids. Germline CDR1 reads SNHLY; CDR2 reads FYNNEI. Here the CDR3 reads CASTGTHISYEQYF. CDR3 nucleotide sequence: TGTGCCAGCACCGGGACTCATATTTCCTACGAGCAGTACTTC.

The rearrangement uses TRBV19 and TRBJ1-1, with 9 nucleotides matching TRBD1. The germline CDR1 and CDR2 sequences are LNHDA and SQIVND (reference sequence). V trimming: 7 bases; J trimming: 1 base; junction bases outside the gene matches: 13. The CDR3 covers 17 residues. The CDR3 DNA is TGTGCCAGTACCCATATTCGGGCGGGACAGGGGAACACTGAAGCTTTCTTT. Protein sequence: CASTHIRAGQGNTEAFF.

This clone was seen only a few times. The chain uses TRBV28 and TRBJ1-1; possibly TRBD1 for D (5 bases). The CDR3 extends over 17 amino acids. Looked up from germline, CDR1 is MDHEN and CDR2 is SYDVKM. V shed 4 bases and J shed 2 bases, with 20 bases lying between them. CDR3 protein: CASSYPREKALNTEAFF. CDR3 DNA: TGTGCCAGCAGTTATCCCAGGGAAAAGGCCTTAAACACTGAAGCTTTCTTT.

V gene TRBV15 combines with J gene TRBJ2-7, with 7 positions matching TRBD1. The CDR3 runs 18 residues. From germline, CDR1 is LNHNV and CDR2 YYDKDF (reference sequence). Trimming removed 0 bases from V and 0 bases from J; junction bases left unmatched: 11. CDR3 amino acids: CATSRDERDSRSSYEQYF. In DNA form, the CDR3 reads TGTGCCACCAGCAGAGATGAGAGGGACAGCCGAAGCTCCTACGAGCAGTACTTC.

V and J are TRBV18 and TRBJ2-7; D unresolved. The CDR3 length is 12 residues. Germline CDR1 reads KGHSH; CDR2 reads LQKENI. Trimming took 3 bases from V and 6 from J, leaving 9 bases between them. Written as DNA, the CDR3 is TGTGCCAGCTCACCGGGCAGTCTCGAGCAGTACTTC. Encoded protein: CASSPGSLEQYF.

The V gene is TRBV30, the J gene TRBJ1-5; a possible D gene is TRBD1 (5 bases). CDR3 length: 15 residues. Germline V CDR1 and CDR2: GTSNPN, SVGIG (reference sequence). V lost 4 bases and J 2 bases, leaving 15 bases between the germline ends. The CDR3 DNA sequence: TGTGCCTGGAATCTGGCAGGGTTGGGCAATCAGCCCCAGCATTTT. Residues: CAWNLAGLGNQPQHF.

This CDR3 reads CASSYVRGKGTGELFF. The CDR3 nucleotides are TGTGCCAGCAGTTACGTCAGGGGAAAAGGGACCGGGGAGCTGTTTTTT. The chain combines TRBV6-5 with TRBJ2-2, with a weak D call TRBD1 (6 bases). The CDR3 length is 16 residues. V was cut by 2 bases and J by 5 bases, with 15 bases left in between. Per the germline V gene, CDR1 is MNHEY and CDR2 is SVGAGI.

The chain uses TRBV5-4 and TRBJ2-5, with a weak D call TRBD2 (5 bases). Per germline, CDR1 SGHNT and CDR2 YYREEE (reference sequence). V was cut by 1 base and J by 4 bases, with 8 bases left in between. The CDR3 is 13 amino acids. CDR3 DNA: TGTGCCAGCAGCTTGCTGGACTCAGAGACCCAGTACTTC. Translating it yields CASSLLDSETQYF.

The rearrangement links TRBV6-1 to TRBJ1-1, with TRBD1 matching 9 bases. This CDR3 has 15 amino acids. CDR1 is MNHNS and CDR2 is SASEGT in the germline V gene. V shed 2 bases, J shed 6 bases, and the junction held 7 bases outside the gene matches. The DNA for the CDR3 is TGTGCCAGCAGTGAAACAGAGGACAGGGGATCTGAAGCTTTCTTT. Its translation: CASSETEDRGSEAFF.

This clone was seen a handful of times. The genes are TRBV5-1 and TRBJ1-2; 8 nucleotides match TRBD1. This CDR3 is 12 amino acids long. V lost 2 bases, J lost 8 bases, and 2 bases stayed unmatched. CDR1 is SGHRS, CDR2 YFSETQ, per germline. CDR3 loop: CASSLDRGGYTF. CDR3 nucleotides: TGCGCCAGCAGCTTAGACAGGGGCGGCTACACCTTC.

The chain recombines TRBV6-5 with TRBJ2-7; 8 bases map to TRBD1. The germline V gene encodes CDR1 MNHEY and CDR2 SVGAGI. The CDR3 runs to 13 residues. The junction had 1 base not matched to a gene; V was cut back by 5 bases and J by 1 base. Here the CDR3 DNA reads TGTGCCAGCAGTCGGGACAGGTCCTACGAGCAGTACTTC. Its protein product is CASSRDRSYEQYF.

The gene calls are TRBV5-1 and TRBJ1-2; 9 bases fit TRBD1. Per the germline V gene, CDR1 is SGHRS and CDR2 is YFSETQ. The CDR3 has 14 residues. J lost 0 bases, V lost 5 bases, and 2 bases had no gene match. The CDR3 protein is CASSTGGTNYGYTF. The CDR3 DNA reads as TGCGCCAGCAGTACAGGGGGCACTAACTATGGCTACACCTTC.

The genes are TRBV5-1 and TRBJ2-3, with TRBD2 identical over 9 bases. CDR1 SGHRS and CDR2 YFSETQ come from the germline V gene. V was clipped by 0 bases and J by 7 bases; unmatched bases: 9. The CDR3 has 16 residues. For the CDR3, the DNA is TGCGCCAGCAGCTTGGAGGTAGCGGGGGCCGCAAATACGCAGTATTTT. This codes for CASSLEVAGAANTQYF.

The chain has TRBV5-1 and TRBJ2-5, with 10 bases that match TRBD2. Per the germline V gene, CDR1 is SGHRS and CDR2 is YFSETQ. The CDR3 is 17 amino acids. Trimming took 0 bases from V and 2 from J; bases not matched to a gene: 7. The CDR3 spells CASSLGTSGISQETQYF. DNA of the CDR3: TGCGCCAGCAGCTTGGGGACTAGCGGAATATCTCAAGAGACCCAGTACTTC.

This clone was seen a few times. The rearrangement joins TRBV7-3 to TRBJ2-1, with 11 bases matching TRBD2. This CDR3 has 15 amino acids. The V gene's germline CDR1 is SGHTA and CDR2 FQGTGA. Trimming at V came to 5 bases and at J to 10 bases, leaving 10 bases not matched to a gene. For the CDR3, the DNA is TGTGCCAGCAGCCCGCAACCGGGACTAGCGGCGGAGCAGTTCTTC. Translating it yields CASSPQPGLAAEQFF.

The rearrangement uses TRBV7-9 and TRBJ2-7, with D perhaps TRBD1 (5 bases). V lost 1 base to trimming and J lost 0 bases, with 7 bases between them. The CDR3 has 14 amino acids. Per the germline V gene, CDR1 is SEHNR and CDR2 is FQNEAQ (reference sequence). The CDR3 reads CASSLVDISYEQYF. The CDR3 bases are TGTGCCAGCAGCTTAGTGGACATCTCCTACGAGCAGTACTTC.

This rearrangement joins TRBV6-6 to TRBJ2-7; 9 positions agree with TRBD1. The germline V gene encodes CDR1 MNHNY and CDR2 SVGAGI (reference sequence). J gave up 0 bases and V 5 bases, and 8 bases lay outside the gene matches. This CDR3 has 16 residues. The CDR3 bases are TGTGCCAGCAGTAGACCCGCGGGACAGGGCTCCTACGAGCAGTACTTC. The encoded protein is CASSRPAGQGSYEQYF.

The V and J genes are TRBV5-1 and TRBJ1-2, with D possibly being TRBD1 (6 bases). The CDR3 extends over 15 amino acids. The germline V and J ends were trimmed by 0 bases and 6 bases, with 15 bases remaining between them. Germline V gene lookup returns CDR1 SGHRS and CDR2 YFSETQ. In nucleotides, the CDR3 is TGCGCCAGCAGCTTGGTCCAGGGGATATCGAATGGCTACACCTTC. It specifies CASSLVQGISNGYTF. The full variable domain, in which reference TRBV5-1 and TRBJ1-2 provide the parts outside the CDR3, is KAGVTQTPRYLIKTRGQQVTLSCSPISGHRSVSWYQQTPGQGLQFLFEYFSETQRNKGNFPGRFSGRQFSNSRSEMNVSTLELGDSALYLCASSLVQGISNGYTFGSGTRLTVV.

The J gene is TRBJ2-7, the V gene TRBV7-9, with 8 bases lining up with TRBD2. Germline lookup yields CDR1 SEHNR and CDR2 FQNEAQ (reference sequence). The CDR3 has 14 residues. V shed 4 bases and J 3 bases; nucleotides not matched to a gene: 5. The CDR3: CASSSSRGGYEQYF. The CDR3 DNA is TGTGCCAGCAGCTCCTCTCGGGGGGGCTACGAGCAGTACTTC. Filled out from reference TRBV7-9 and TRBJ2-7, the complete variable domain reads DTGVSQNPRHKITKRGQNVTFRCDPISEHNRLYWYRQTLGQGPEFLTYFQNEAQLEKSRLLSDRFSAERPKGSFSTLEIQRTEQGDSAMYLCASSSSRGGYEQYFGPGTRLTVT.

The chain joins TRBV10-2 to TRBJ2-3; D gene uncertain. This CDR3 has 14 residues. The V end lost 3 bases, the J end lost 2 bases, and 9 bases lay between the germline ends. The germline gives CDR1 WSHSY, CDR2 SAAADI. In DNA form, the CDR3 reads TGCGCCAGCAGTGATTCGCTTTACACAGATACGCAGTATTTT. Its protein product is CASSDSLYTDTQYF.

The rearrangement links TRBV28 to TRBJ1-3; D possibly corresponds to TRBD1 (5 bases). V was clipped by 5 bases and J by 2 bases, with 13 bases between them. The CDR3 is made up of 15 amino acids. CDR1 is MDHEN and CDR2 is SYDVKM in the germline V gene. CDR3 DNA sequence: TGTGCCAGCAGTGCTCAACAGGTGGCTGGAAACACCATATATTTT. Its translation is CASSAQQVAGNTIYF. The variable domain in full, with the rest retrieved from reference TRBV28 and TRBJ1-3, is DVKVTQSSRYLVKRTGEKVFLECVQDMDHENMFWYRQDPGLGLRLIYFSYDVKMKEKGDIPEGYSVSREKKERFSLILESASTNQTSMYLCASSAQQVAGNTIYFGEGSWLTVV.

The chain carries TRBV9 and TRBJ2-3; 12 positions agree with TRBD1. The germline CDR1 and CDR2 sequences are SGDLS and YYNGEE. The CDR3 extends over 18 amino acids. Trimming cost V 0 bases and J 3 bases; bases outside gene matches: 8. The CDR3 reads CASSVAMGQGARTDTQYF. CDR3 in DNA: TGTGCCAGCAGCGTAGCAATGGGACAGGGGGCTAGGACAGATACGCAGTATTTT.

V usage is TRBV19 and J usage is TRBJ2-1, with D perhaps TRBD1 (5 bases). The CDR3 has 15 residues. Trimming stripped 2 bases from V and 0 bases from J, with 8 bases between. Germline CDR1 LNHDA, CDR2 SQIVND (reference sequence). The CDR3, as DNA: TGTGCCAGTAGTATACAGGGCAGCTCCTACAATGAGCAGTTCTTC. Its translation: CASSIQGSSYNEQFF.

The CDR3 DNA reads TGTGCCAGCAGCCACTCAGGTTCTTACACCGATACGCAGTATTTT. Translating it yields CASSHSGSYTDTQYF. V is TRBV11-2 and J is TRBJ2-3, with no clear D. With 5 bases removed from V and 6 bases from J, the gap between germline ends came to 18 bases. There are 15 residues in the CDR3. Germline CDR1 and CDR2: SGHAT and FQNNGV. The whole variable domain, remainder taken from reference TRBV11-2 and TRBJ2-3, is EAGVAQSPRYKIIEKRQSVAFWCNPISGHATLYWYQQILGQGPKLLIQFQNNGVVDDSQLPKDRFSAERLKGVDSTLKIQPAKLEDSAVYLCASSHSGSYTDTQYFGPGTRLTVL.

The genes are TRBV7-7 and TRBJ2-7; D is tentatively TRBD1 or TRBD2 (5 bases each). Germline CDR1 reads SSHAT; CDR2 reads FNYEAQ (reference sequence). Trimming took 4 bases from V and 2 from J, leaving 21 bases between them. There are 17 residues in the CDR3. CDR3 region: CASSSYCRDRGAYEQYF. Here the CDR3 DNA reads TGTGCCAGCAGCTCCTACTGCCGGGACCGAGGAGCCTACGAGCAGTACTTC.

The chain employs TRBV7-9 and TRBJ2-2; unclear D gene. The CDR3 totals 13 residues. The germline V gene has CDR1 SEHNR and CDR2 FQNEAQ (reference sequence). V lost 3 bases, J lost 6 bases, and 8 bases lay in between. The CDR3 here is CASSLRIAGELFF. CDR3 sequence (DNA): TGTGCCAGCAGCTTGAGGATAGCCGGGGAGCTGTTTTTT.

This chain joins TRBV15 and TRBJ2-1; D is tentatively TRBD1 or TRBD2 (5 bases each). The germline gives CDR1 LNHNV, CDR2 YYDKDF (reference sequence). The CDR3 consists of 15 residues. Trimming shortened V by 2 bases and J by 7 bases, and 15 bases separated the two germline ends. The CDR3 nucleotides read TGTGCCACCAGCAGACGGTCCGTGGGGGTTAATGAGCAGTTCTTC. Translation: CATSRRSVGVNEQFF.

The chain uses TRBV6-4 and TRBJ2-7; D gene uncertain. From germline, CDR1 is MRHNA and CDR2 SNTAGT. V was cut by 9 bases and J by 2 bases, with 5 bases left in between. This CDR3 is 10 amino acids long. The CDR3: CASGTYEQYF. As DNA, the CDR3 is TGTGCCAGTGGGACCTACGAGCAGTACTTC.

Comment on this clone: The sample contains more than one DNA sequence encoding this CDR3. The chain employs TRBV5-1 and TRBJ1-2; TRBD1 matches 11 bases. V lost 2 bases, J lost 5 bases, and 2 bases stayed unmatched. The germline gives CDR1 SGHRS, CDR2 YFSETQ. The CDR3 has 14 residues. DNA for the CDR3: TGCGCCAGCAGCTTAGGACAGGGGGCGTATGGCTACACCTTC. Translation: CASSLGQGAYGYTF. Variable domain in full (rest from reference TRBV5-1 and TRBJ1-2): KAGVTQTPRYLIKTRGQQVTLSCSPISGHRSVSWYQQTPGQGLQFLFEYFSETQRNKGNFPGRFSGRQFSNSRSEMNVSTLELGDSALYLCASSLGQGAYGYTFGSGTRLTVV.

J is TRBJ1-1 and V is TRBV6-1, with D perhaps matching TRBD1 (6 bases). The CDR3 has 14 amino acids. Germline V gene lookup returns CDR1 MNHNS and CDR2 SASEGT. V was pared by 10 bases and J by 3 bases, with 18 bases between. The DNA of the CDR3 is TGTGCCATCAATTACAGGGCTGGGGACACTGAAGCTTTCTTT. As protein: CAINYRAGDTEAFF.